This entry concerns a single T cell receptor (beta chain). Its antigen is not identified. At one of its ends the junction is not consistent with the germline gene, which may arise from a read error. The length of the CDR3 is 13 residues. In germline, CDR1 is SSHAT, CDR2 FNYEAQ (reference sequence). The protocol was immunoSEQ multiplex PCR, while the TCRdb copy is restricted to in-frame clones and leaves out a portion. The sample records 40,000 or so clones, more than 90% being singletons. This sample stems from a study of graft-versus-host responses after intestinal transplantation. Across the whole study: Every one of the recipients received anti-thymocyte globulin induction and afterwards took tacrolimus and steroids for about 3 years.

Study conclusions and caveats: Patients who carried graft-donor T cell macrochimerism also had high graft-versus-host to host-versus-graft clonal ratios in their allografts. After transplant, early declines in HvG clones were associated with peak levels of circulating GvH clones. Recipient marrow contained GvH clones, some of which appeared first in ileum or blood.

This clonotype originated in a human patient who received an intestinal transplant, so some T cells may come from the graft donor. Sequenced here: PBMCs, sampled 16 days after intestinal transplant. The gene calls are TRBV7-7 and TRBJ2-1; D not certain. The CDR3 spells CASSRGSYNEQFF. CDR3 nucleotides: TGTGCTAGCAGCAGAGGATCCTACAATGAGCAGTTCTTC.